This T cell receptor beta chain was captured by sequencing in a study of post-analysis software for immune sequencing data. Study-wide points: Significantly decreased normalized Chao1 diversity was recorded for multiple sclerosis patients relative to controls.

Unique molecular identifiers featured in each of the TCR beta cDNA libraries. T cells numbering roughly 0.85 to 11 million gave rise to some 500,000 cDNA molecules. TCRdb re-called the PCR reads through MiXCR, storing one row per CDR3 protein. Found here are about 770,000 distinct CDR3 sequences, 40% to 55% of them singletons; the top ten hold around 4.7%. This clonotype has just a few counts. What it binds is unknown. The specimen sequenced was blood. This clonotype was obtained from a girl aged 10-17 years with multiple sclerosis.

CDR3 residues: CASSHEPSSVVHNEQFF. In DNA form, the CDR3 reads TGCGCCAGCAGCCACGAGCCGTCTTCCGTAGTCCACAATGAGCAGTTCTTC. The chain carries TRBV4-3 and TRBJ2-1; the D is unclear. Per the germline V gene, CDR1 is LGHNA and CDR2 is YSLEER. The CDR3 spans 17 residues. V was trimmed by 3 bases and J by 5 bases, leaving 20 bases between them.